This T cell receptor (beta chain) was recovered during a study of blood T cell repertoires in COVID-19 (TCRdb year 2020). General notes on the study: Collaborator samples came from the United States, Italy and Spain and covered acute and convalescent phases of COVID-19. The material from the prospective study consisted of cDNA or gDNA derived from T cells, B-cell-depleted T cells, or PBMCs. Subjects who had been exposed to COVID-19, were actively infected with it, or had recovered from it provided the deeply sampled blood TCRbeta repertoires that made up the dataset. The repertoires were released in a freely available public database intended as a resource for research on the immune response to SARS-CoV-2. Samples came from the ongoing ImmuneRACE study (first 160 participants) plus 1,254 subjects from 6 global collaborators. The sample metadata nearly always contained a de-identified subject ID, COVID-19 status, age in years and sex. Where HLA class I and class II types were available, the types were taken from metadata supplied by the sample provider, not from assay-based typing.

TCRbeta CDR3 regions were amplified from genomic DNA by means of the immunoSEQ Assay, a bias-controlled multiplex PCR. Per the original workflow: The number of nucleated cells in each sample was estimated from the amplification of reference gene primers within the assay. To quantify the absolute abundance of each unique TCRbeta CDR3 rearrangement, sequence reads were collapsed and filtered. Productive Simpson clonality was computed per sample as the square root of Simpson's diversity index over productive rearrangements. TCRdb stores this immuneACCESS table with in-frame sequences only. Part of the clones is absent; in the studies checked, under half of the shortfall reflects unresolved V genes, and no reason is known for the rest. From that table come the V and J calls and clone size; the DNA was used to work out D and trimming. The sample table holds approximately 120,000 clones, of which around 86% were seen once. The ten largest make up around 5% of the sample.

The collaborating institutions used their own protocols to collect whole blood in K2EDTA tubes. For TCRbeta analysis, collaborators shipped samples as frozen whole blood, isolated PBMCs, or DNA extracted from either of those sample types. This clone occurred once. Its antigen remains unidentified. No clone much larger than this one lies a single base away; base qualities are absent. Results and caveats for the whole study, not just this receptor: How much clinical and demographic metadata was included differed by source and by participant, and the metadata was provided uncurated.

Inclusive of the bounding cysteine and phenylalanine, the CDR3 is 13 residues long. The retained sequence is limited to the CDR3, 39 bases, with the frame set at the first base. The germline V gene sets CDR1 to KGHSH and CDR2 to LQKENI. Trimming costs V 8 bases and J 4 bases, and their ends lie 14 bases apart. This sequence uses TRBV18 and TRBJ2-5; the D gene is perhaps TRBD2, on 6 matching bases. The source is a human donor in a cohort sampled during active COVID-19. The material sequenced was peripheral blood. The DNA is as follows: TGTGCCAGCCTCCCGGGACTCCGAGAGACCCAGTACTTC. Translated, it reads CASLPGLRETQYF.